The clone carrying this T cell receptor (beta chain) was seen once. Its matching antigen is unknown. Assay used: immunoSEQ multiplex PCR; TCRdb lists only in-frame clones, some missing. There are more than 140,000 clones in the sample; around 88% occur only once, and 2.2% lies in the top ten. The V gene's germline CDR1 is SGHNT and CDR2 YENEEA. The CDR3 sequence is 13 residues long. V gave up 5 bases and J gave up 2 bases, with 9 bases separating them. The data originate from a study of T cell responses to AZD1222 COVID-19 vaccine. Study-wide background: Second-dose schedules of about 4 or about 12 weeks were combined.

Study findings and constraints: Increased Spike-specific TCR breadth and depth were observed after two AZD1222 doses. Among AZD1222 vaccinees, only 5 to 7 were seropositive at baseline. Reports indicate that nearly half of spike-specific TCRs are directed at unmutated variant regions.

The source was peripheral blood, collected on day 0 of AZD1222 vaccination. This chain uses TRBV11-3 with TRBJ1-1, with a possible D match to TRBD1 (5 bases). The receptor's source is an adult in good health. The CDR3 DNA follows: TGTGCCAGCAGCGTCGGGGGAAACACTGAAGCTTTCTTT. This translates into CASSVGGNTEAFF.